The 9 T cell receptor beta chains presented below share a single source sample, sequenced in a study of cytomegalovirus exposure and HLA in healthy donors. PCR amplification relied on 60 Vbeta primers (plus 13 Jbeta primers). Libraries were prepared by immunoSEQ multiplex PCR; TCRdb keeps only in-frame clonotypes and omits some of them. The sample contains about 62,000 clones, about four fifths of which appear only once. The material sequenced was PBMCs. The receptors stem from a woman aged 30 to 39 in good health and CMV-seronegative.

The rearrangement joins TRBV7-8 to TRBJ1-6, with 10 bases identical to TRBD1. Losses at the gene ends were 7 bases for V and 9 bases for J; bases not matched to a gene: 24. The germline V gene has CDR1 SGHVS and CDR2 FQNEAQ. The CDR3 length is 20 residues. The CDR3 DNA follows: TGTGCCAGCACCCCTTTTCGTCCACCGGGACAGGGGTCTTCGTCTTCACCCCTCCACTTT. Translation gives CASTPFRPPGQGSSSSPLHF.

The chain joins TRBV28 to TRBJ2-6; no clear D gene. The CDR3 has 19 residues. Germline values: CDR1 MDHEN, CDR2 SYDVKM. V was pared by 3 bases and J by 1 base, with 19 bases between. The CDR3 region has the DNA TGTGCCAGCAGTTTCTTAGTGGGCAGAAAAACGTCTGGGGCCAACGTCCTGACTTTC. This encodes CASSFLVGRKTSGANVLTF. The entire variable domain, with the rest obtained from reference TRBV28 and TRBJ2-6, is as follows: DVKVTQSSRYLVKRTGEKVFLECVQDMDHENMFWYRQDPGLGLRLIYFSYDVKMKEKGDIPEGYSVSREKKERFSLILESASTNQTSMYLCASSFLVGRKTSGANVLTFGAGSRLTVL.

V usage is TRBV11-3 and J usage is TRBJ2-2; D call uncertain. Trimming pared 5 bases from V and 2 bases from J, leaving 3 bases between. CDR1 is SGHNT and CDR2 is YENEEA in the germline V gene. The CDR3 is made up of 12 amino acids. The DNA for the CDR3 is TGTGCCAGCAGCACTAACACCGGGGAGCTGTTTTTT. Amino acids: CASSTNTGELFF.

The rearrangement links TRBV19 to TRBJ1-2; 8 bases are shared with TRBD1. The J segment lost 13 bases and the V segment lost 5 bases, leaving 6 bases of the junction unmatched. Germline V gene sequence: CDR1 LNHDA, CDR2 SQIVND (reference sequence). The CDR3 covers 11 residues. The CDR3 reads CASSSGQGPTF. CDR3 DNA sequence: TGTGCCAGTAGTTCAGGACAGGGACCCACCTTC. Combining the CDR3 with reference TRBV19 and TRBJ1-2 gives the whole variable domain DGGITQSPKYLFRKEGQNVTLSCEQNLNHDAMYWYRQDPGQGLRLIYYSQIVNDFQKGDIAEGYSVSREKKESFPLTVTSAQKNPTAFYLCASSSGQGPTFGSGTRLTVV.

The chain links TRBV19 to TRBJ2-5; D unclear. The germline gives CDR1 LNHDA, CDR2 SQIVND (reference sequence). The CDR3 sequence is 14 residues long. V gave up 4 bases and J gave up 2 bases, with 11 bases separating them. The CDR3 here is CASSKWAGQETQYF. The CDR3 DNA reads as TGTGCCAGTAGTAAGTGGGCAGGTCAAGAGACCCAGTACTTC.

This clone is a singleton in its sample. This chain joins TRBV11-3 and TRBJ2-5; 7 bases are shared with TRBD2. Germline V gene lookup returns CDR1 SGHNT and CDR2 YENEEA. The CDR3 consists of 14 residues. The V and J ends lost 11 bases and 3 bases, in that order; junction bases with no gene match: 12. The CDR3 coding sequence is TGTGCCGGCACTAGGACTAGGGAAAAAGAGACCCAGTACTTC. Amino acid sequence: CAGTRTREKETQYF.

This rearrangement joins TRBV7-9 to TRBJ1-2; maybe TRBD1 (6 bases). Germline CDR1 is SEHNR and CDR2 is FQNEAQ (reference sequence). This CDR3 region has 16 residues. Trimming removed 5 bases from V and 5 bases from J, with 21 bases in between. CDR3 residues: CASSPRGQSLEYGYTF. CDR3 in DNA: TGTGCCAGCAGCCCCCGCGGACAGTCACTTGAGTATGGCTACACCTTC.

The chain links TRBV10-3 to TRBJ1-1; 9 bases agree with TRBD1. Germline loops: CDR1 ENHRY, CDR2 SYGVKD. Trimming removed 2 bases from V and 4 bases from J; junction bases left unmatched: 5. The length of the CDR3 is 15 residues. CDR3 sequence (DNA): TGTGCCATCAGTGAGGGACAGGGGCTGGGCACTGAAGCTTTCTTT. Encoded protein: CAISEGQGLGTEAFF.

This chain joins TRBV4-1 and TRBJ2-7, with 9 bases fitting TRBD1. V shed 4 bases, J shed 3 bases, and the junction held 10 bases outside the gene matches. This CDR3 is 16 amino acids long. Germline CDR1 and CDR2: MGHRA and YSYEKL. CDR3 protein: CASSLTGTGFRYEQYF. DNA for the CDR3: TGCGCCAGCAGCCTCACCGGGACAGGGTTCCGCTACGAGCAGTACTTC.